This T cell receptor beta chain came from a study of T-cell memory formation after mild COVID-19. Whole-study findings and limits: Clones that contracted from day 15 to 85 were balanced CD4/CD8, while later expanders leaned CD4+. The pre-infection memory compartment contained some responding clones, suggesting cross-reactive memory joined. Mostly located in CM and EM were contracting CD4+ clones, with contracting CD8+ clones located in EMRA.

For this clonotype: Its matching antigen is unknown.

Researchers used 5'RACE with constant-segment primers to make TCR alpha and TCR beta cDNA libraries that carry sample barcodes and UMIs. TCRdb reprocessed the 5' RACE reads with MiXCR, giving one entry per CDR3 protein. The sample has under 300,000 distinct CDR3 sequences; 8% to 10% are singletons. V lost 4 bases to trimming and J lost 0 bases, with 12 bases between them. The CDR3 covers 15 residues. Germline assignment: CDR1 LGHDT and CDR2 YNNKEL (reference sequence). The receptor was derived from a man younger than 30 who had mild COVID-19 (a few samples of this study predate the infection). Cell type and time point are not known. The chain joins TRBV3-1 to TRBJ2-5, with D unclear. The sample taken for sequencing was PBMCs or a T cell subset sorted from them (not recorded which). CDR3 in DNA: TGTGCCAGCAGCCCGTTGGCGAGGTACCAAGAGACCCAGTACTTC. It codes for CASSPLARYQETQYF.